This T cell receptor (beta chain) stems from a study of lymphopenia after photon versus proton radiotherapy. Profiled with immunoSEQ multiplex PCR; TCRdb holds only in-frame clones, not every one. The table lists 53,000 or so clones, around 88% of them singletons. The CDR3 is made up of 12 amino acids. Germline V gene lookup returns CDR1 MRHNA and CDR2 SNTAGT. On this clone: Its antigen is not identified. One junction end disagrees with the germline gene, perhaps due to a read error.

General study points: Oligoclonal CD8+ Temra expansion after nadir drove photon patients' diversity drop.

The receptor comes from a man aged 50-59 years with gastric cancer. This chain links TRBV6-4 with TRBJ2-1, with D possibly being TRBD2 (6 bases). The sequencing here drew on peripheral blood, taken from a patient treated with photon-based radiotherapy. Written as DNA, the CDR3 is TGTGCCAGCAGTTACTCGGGGGATGAGCAGTTCTTC. As protein: CASSYSGDEQFF.